This TCR beta chain was sequenced during a study of glioma-infiltrating T cells after dendritic cell vaccination. The overall study: Patients received autologous tumor lysate-pulsed dendritic cell vaccination between about 2002 and 2013. Three intradermal dendritic cell vaccine injections were given every two weeks.

Germline values: CDR1 LNHDA, CDR2 SQIVND (reference sequence). There are 16 residues in the CDR3. After removal of 7 bases from V and 0 bases from J, the junction contained 11 bases not matched to a gene. Sequenced by immunoSEQ multiplex PCR; TCRdb stores in-frame clones only, minus some. This table has approximately 100,000 clones, approximately 80% appearing once. PBMC were collected before vaccination, two weeks after the third vaccination, and at progression. Specimen: blood, collected before dendritic cell vaccination. This rearrangement joins TRBV19 to TRBJ1-2; 7 bases fit TRBD1. This TCR was recovered from a human donor with glioblastoma. The CDR3 region is CASIPDRTNTNYGYTF. In nucleotides, the CDR3 is TGTGCCAGTATACCGGACAGGACGAATACTAACTATGGCTACACCTTC.